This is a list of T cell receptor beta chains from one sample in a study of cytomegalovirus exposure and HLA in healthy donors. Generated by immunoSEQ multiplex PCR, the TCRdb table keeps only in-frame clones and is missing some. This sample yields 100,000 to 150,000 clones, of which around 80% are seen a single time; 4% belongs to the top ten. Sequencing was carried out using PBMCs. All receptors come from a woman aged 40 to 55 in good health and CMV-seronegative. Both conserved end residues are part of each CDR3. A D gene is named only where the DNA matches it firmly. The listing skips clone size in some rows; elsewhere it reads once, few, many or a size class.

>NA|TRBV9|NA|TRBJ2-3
CASSGGEQGGLYTDTQYF
TGTGCCAGCAGCGGCGGAGAACAAGGGGGACTATACACAGATACGCAGTATTTT
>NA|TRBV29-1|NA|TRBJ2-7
CSVSSGGGGEQYF
TGCAGCGTCTCTAGCGGAGGAGGGGGAGAGCAGTACTTC
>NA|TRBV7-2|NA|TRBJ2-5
CASSLAVQREETQYF
TGTGCCAGCAGCTTAGCGGTCCAGCGGGAAGAGACCCAGTACTTC
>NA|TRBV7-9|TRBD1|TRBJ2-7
CASSPRDSLFYEQYF
TGTGCCAGCAGCCCCCGGGACAGCCTTTTCTACGAGCAGTACTTC
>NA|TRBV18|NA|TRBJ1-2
CASSPTGGGTAGYTF
TGTGCCAGCTCGCCGACCGGGGGGGGCACTGCTGGCTACACCTTC
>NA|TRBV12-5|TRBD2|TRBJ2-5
CASGLNPGTSGETQYF
TGTGCTAGTGGTTTAAACCCCGGGACTAGCGGAGAGACCCAGTACTTC
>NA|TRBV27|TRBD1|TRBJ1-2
CASSLGQGVYGYTF
TGTGCCAGCAGTTTGGGACAGGGGGTTTATGGCTACACCTTC
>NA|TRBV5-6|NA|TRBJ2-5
CASSWDRGAPGETQYF
TGTGCCAGCAGCTGGGATCGGGGGGCGCCCGGGGAGACCCAGTACTTC
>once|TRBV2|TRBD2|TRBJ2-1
CASIGTAGGYNEQFF
TGTGCCAGCATTGGTACGGCGGGAGGATACAATGAGCAGTTCTTC
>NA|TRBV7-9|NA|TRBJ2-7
CASSFSANSYEQYF
TGTGCCAGCAGCTTTAGCGCCAACTCCTACGAGCAGTACTTC
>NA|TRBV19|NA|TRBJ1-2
CASSIPGNYGYTF
TGTGCCAGTAGTATACCGGGGAACTATGGCTACACCTTC
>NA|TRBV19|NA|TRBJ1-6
CASSIGVAGFNSPLHF
TGTGCCAGTAGTATAGGGGTTGCGGGTTTTAATTCACCCCTCCACTTT
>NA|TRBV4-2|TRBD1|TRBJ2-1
CASSQASGGRVGNEQFF
TGTGCCAGCAGCCAAGCTTCAGGGGGCCGAGTGGGGAATGAGCAGTTCTTC
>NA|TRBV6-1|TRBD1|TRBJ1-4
CATQTGQPNEKLFF
TGTGCCACCCAGACGGGACAGCCTAATGAAAAACTGTTTTTT
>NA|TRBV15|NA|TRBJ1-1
CATSREEGVAFF
TGTGCCACCAGCAGAGAGGAGGGCGTAGCTTTCTTT
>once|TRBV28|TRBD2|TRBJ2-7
CASSFRAGGVREQYF
TGTGCCAGCAGTTTCCGAGCGGGAGGAGTTAGGGAGCAGTACTTC
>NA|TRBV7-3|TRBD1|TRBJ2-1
CASSLTFGTASYNEQFF
TGTGCCAGCAGCTTAACGTTCGGGACAGCCTCCTACAATGAGCAGTTCTTC
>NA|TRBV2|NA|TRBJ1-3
CASSGGQASGNTIYF
TGTGCCAGCAGTGGGGGGCAGGCATCTGGAAACACCATATATTTT
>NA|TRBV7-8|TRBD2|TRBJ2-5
CASSLGLAGGGETQYF
TGTGCCAGCAGCCTAGGACTAGCGGGAGGTGGAGAGACCCAGTACTTC